Following are 23 T cell receptor beta chains from one sample sequenced in a study of cytomegalovirus exposure and HLA in healthy donors. The PCR made use of 60 Vbeta and 13 Jbeta primers. Assay used: immunoSEQ multiplex PCR; TCRdb lists only in-frame clones, some missing. The table shows over 150,000 clones, with approximately 80% occurring only once. Sequencing was performed on PBMCs. The receptors stem from a man in his thirties or forties in good health and CMV-seropositive.

The chain joins TRBV9 to TRBJ1-4; 8 bases match TRBD1. CDR1 and CDR2 (germline): SGDLS, YYNGEE. V was pared by 4 bases and J by 14 bases, with 10 bases of the junction left unmatched. This CDR3 region has 13 residues. CDR3 residues: CASSPGTGGMLFF. In DNA form, the CDR3 reads TGTGCCAGCAGCCCCGGGACAGGTGGTATGCTGTTTTTT.

V and J are TRBV5-1 and TRBJ1-1; D is undetermined. With 0 bases removed from V and 1 base from J, the gap between germline ends came to 7 bases. The CDR3 has 14 amino acids. The germline CDR1 and CDR2 sequences are SGHRS and YFSETQ. The CDR3 DNA reads as TGCGCCAGCAGCTTGGCAGGCTCGAACACTGAAGCTTTCTTT. Encoded protein: CASSLAGSNTEAFF. Variable domain in full (rest from reference TRBV5-1 and TRBJ1-1): KAGVTQTPRYLIKTRGQQVTLSCSPISGHRSVSWYQQTPGQGLQFLFEYFSETQRNKGNFPGRFSGRQFSNSRSEMNVSTLELGDSALYLCASSLAGSNTEAFFGQGTRLTVV.

The CDR3 sequence: CASSIQGQGREQYF. The CDR3 coding sequence is TGTGCCAGTAGTATCCAAGGACAGGGACGCGAGCAGTACTTC. V is TRBV19 and J is TRBJ2-7, with 8 bases identical to TRBD1. The trim removed 3 bases at V and 6 bases at J, leaving 7 bases unmatched. Germline values: CDR1 LNHDA, CDR2 SQIVND (reference sequence). The CDR3 consists of 14 residues.

The chain has TRBV7-9 and TRBJ2-1; weak D call: TRBD2 (7 bases). Trimming removed 4 bases from V and 0 bases from J, with 16 bases in between. The germline gives CDR1 SEHNR, CDR2 FQNEAQ (reference sequence). The CDR3 is made up of 17 amino acids. CDR3 residues: CASSSGVGGSSYNEQFF. CDR3 nucleotide sequence: TGTGCCAGCAGCTCAGGGGTGGGCGGGAGCTCCTACAATGAGCAGTTCTTC.

DNA for the CDR3: TGTGCCAGCAGCTTGGCCCGGGATGAAGCTTTCTTT. This translates into CASSLARDEAFF. The chain recombines TRBV5-4 with TRBJ1-1; D remains unclear. V lost 0 bases and J 7 bases, leaving 7 bases between the germline ends. The CDR3 runs 12 residues. The V gene's germline CDR1 is SGHNT and CDR2 YYREEE (reference sequence).

The CDR3 nucleotides are TGTGCCAGCAGCGAGGGGGCGGACGCGGGGTATGACAATGAGCAGTTCTTC. This sequence encodes CASSEGADAGYDNEQFF. The rearrangement links TRBV25-1 to TRBJ2-1, with TRBD1 as a possible D gene (7 bases). CDR3 length: 17 residues. CDR1 is MGHDK and CDR2 is SYGVNS in the germline V gene. Trimming pared 6 bases from V and 5 bases from J, leaving 23 bases between.

This chain connects TRBV5-4 to TRBJ2-7; 8 bases match TRBD1. CDR1 is SGHNT, CDR2 YYREEE, per germline (reference sequence). This CDR3 contains 15 residues. The V gene end was trimmed by 4 bases and the J gene end by 5 bases; junction bases not matched to a gene: 11. As DNA, the CDR3 is TGTGCCAGCAGCGGGGCGGGACAGGTCTTTAACGAGCAGTACTTC. Translating it yields CASSGAGQVFNEQYF.

The rearrangement joins TRBV6-1 to TRBJ2-5, with a weak D call TRBD1 (6 bases). With 4 bases removed from V and 1 base from J, the gap between germline ends came to 13 bases. Germline CDR1 reads MNHNS; CDR2 reads SASEGT. This CDR3 has 15 residues. The CDR3 region has the DNA TGTGCCAGCAGTGCTTCGGGACACCCCCAAGAGACCCAGTACTTC. Amino acid sequence: CASSASGHPQETQYF.

V and J are TRBV14 and TRBJ1-2, with TRBD1 matching over 11 bases. The ends lost 1 base at V and 8 bases at J; junction bases unmatched: 6. Germline V gene lookup returns CDR1 SGHDN and CDR2 FVKESK. The length of the CDR3 is 15 residues. The DNA for the CDR3 is TGTGCCAGCAGCCAAGTTCTCGGACAGGGGGCAGGCTACACCTTC. This encodes CASSQVLGQGAGYTF.

This chain links TRBV5-6 with TRBJ2-5; 8 bases align to TRBD1. CDR3 length equals 15 residues. Per the germline V gene, CDR1 is SGHDT and CDR2 is YYEEEE. J gave up 2 bases and V 0 bases, and 3 bases lay outside the gene matches. The CDR3: CASSLAGTGQETQYF. The CDR3 DNA is TGTGCCAGCAGCTTGGCCGGGACAGGTCAAGAGACCCAGTACTTC. The entire variable domain, with the rest obtained from reference TRBV5-6 and TRBJ2-5, is as follows: DAGVTQSPTHLIKTRGQQVTLRCSPKSGHDTVSWYQQALGQGPQFIFQYYEEEERQRGNFPDRFSGHQFPNYSSELNVNALLLGDSALYLCASSLAGTGQETQYFGPGTRLLVL.

CDR3 amino acids: CASSLGPEGSYEQYF. The CDR3 DNA reads as TGTGCCAGCAGCTTGGGCCCCGAGGGTTCCTACGAGCAGTACTTC. The chain uses TRBV5-6 and TRBJ2-7, with a weak D call TRBD2 (5 bases). V gave up 0 bases and J gave up 1 base, with 11 bases separating them. The germline gives CDR1 SGHDT, CDR2 YYEEEE. The CDR3 runs 15 residues.

The table lists this clone with a count of one. This chain connects TRBV15 to TRBJ1-1; a weak D match, TRBD1 (5 bases). V lost 0 bases and J lost 1, with 9 bases in between. Germline V gene lookup returns CDR1 LNHNV and CDR2 YYDKDF (reference sequence). The CDR3 is 15 residues long. This CDR3 is CATSRDWGENTEAFF. The CDR3 coding sequence is TGTGCCACCAGCAGAGATTGGGGGGAGAACACTGAAGCTTTCTTT.

The rearrangement uses TRBV10-3 and TRBJ2-1; D may be TRBD2 (6 bases). Germline CDR1 and CDR2: ENHRY and SYGVKD. With 7 bases removed from V and 9 bases from J, the gap between germline ends came to 16 bases. CDR3 length: 13 residues. As DNA, the CDR3 is TGTGCCATCAAAGCCCCAGAGGAGGGTGAGCAGTTCTTC. Translating it yields CAIKAPEEGEQFF.

The chain uses TRBV5-4 and TRBJ2-7; D is ambiguous. The CDR3 runs to 11 residues. The V gene lost 4 bases and the J gene lost 3 bases, with 5 bases spanning the gap. Looked up from germline, CDR1 is SGHNT and CDR2 is YYREEE (reference sequence). CDR3 nucleotide sequence: TGTGCCAGCAGCACTAACTACGAGCAGTACTTC. Residues: CASSTNYEQYF. Based on the CDR3 plus reference TRBV5-4 and TRBJ2-7, the full variable domain is ETGVTQSPTHLIKTRGQQVTLRCSSQSGHNTVSWYQQALGQGPQFIFQYYREEENGRGNFPPRFSGLQFPNYSSELNVNALELDDSALYLCASSTNYEQYFGPGTRLTVT.

The chain carries TRBV28 and TRBJ2-5; 7 nucleotides agree with TRBD2. V lost 3 bases to trimming and J lost 1 base; unmatched junction nucleotides: 8. The V gene's germline CDR1 is MDHEN and CDR2 SYDVKM. The CDR3 is 16 amino acids. CDR3 nucleotide sequence: TGTGCCAGCAGTTTTGGGAGCGGGATCCTCCAAGAGACCCAGTACTTC. It translates to CASSFGSGILQETQYF.

The gene calls are TRBV6-6 and TRBJ2-3, with 7 nucleotides matching TRBD2. The CDR3 is 16 amino acids. With 6 bases clipped from V and 0 bases from J, the junction kept 9 bases outside the gene matches. CDR1 and CDR2 (germline): MNHNY, SVGAGI (reference sequence). The CDR3 nucleotides are TGTGCCAGCAGCCGCCGACTAGCAGCTAGCACAGATACGCAGTATTTT. Its translation is CASSRRLAASTDTQYF.

The V gene is TRBV6-1, the J gene TRBJ2-7, with D possibly being TRBD1 (6 bases). The length of the CDR3 is 14 residues. Trimming shortened V by 4 bases and J by 5 bases, and 15 bases separated the two germline ends. Germline V gene data show CDR1 as MNHNS and CDR2 as SASEGT. This CDR3 is CASSAARGGDEQYF. The DNA for the CDR3 is TGTGCCAGCAGTGCTGCCAGGGGTGGGGACGAGCAGTACTTC.

The sample holds one count of this clone. J is TRBJ2-1 and V is TRBV19; 9 bases fit TRBD1. The V segment lost 0 bases and the J segment 7 bases; nucleotides outside the gene matches: 7. CDR1 is LNHDA, CDR2 SQIVND, per germline (reference sequence). This CDR3 is built from 16 residues. CDR3 nucleotide sequence: TGTGCCAGTAGTATAGACAACAGGGGGCTGCGTAATGAGCAGTTCTTC. Protein product: CASSIDNRGLRNEQFF.

V is TRBV27 and J is TRBJ2-1, with 10 bases lining up with TRBD1. J was trimmed by 7 bases and V by 5 bases; bases with no gene match: 11. This CDR3 has 16 residues. CDR1 MNHEY and CDR2 SMNVEV come from the germline V gene (reference sequence). The CDR3 spells CASSLDRGVIANEQFF. DNA for the CDR3: TGTGCCAGCAGTCTGGACAGGGGGGTTATCGCAAATGAGCAGTTCTTC.

The chain recombines TRBV5-1 with TRBJ2-7, with 7 positions matching TRBD1. CDR3 length: 15 residues. V was clipped by 3 bases and J by 1 base; unmatched bases: 7. Germline CDR1 reads SGHRS; CDR2 reads YFSETQ. The CDR3: CASSWSGGESYEQYF. The CDR3 DNA sequence: TGCGCCAGCAGCTGGTCAGGGGGTGAATCCTACGAGCAGTACTTC.

The count of this clone is one. The V gene is TRBV7-9, the J gene TRBJ2-1, with D possibly matching TRBD2 (6 bases). Germline loops: CDR1 SEHNR, CDR2 FQNEAQ (reference sequence). V lost 4 bases to trimming and J lost 2 bases, with 12 bases between them. This CDR3 is 15 amino acids long. The CDR3 coding sequence is TGTGCCAGCAGCTCCCCGGAGGGGCCCTACAATGAGCAGTTCTTC. It translates to CASSSPEGPYNEQFF.

This sequence joins TRBV27 and TRBJ1-5, with D possibly being TRBD1 (5 bases). Trimming removed 5 bases from V and 0 bases from J, with 11 bases in between. The CDR3 consists of 15 residues. The germline V gene encodes CDR1 MNHEY and CDR2 SMNVEV (reference sequence). The CDR3 region is CASSPRGSSNQPQHF. CDR3 nucleotide sequence: TGTGCCAGCAGTCCCCGGGGGAGTAGCAATCAGCCCCAGCATTTT.

In its sample, this clone was seen a few times. J is TRBJ1-5 and V is TRBV29-1, with D uncertain. Trimming removed 2 bases at V and 0 bases at J, with 8 bases between. The germline V gene encodes CDR1 SQVTM and CDR2 ANQGSEA. CDR3 length: 14 residues. CDR3 in DNA: TGCAGCGTTGAACAGCGGGATAGCAATCAGCCCCAGCATTTT. Its protein is CSVEQRDSNQPQHF.